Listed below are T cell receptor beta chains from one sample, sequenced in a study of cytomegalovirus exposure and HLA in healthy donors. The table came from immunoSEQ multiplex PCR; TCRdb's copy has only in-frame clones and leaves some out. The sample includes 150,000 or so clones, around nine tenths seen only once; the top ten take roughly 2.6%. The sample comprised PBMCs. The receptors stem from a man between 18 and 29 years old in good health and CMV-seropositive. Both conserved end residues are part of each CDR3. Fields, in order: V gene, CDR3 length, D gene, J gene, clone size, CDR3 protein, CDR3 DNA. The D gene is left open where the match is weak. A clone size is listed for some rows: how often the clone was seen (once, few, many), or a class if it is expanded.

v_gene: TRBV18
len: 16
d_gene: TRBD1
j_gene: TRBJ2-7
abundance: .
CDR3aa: CASSPGGRTGIWEQYF
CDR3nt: TGTGCCAGCTCACCCGGAGGCCGGACAGGGATTTGGGAGCAGTACTTC

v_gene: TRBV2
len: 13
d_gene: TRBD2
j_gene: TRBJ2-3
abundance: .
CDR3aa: CASVAGRADTQYF
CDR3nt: TGTGCCAGCGTAGCGGGACGGGCAGATACGCAGTATTTT

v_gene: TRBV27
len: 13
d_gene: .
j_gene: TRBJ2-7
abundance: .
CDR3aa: CASSPRVYEEQYF
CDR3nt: TGTGCCAGCAGTCCTCGGGTTTACGAGGAGCAGTACTTC

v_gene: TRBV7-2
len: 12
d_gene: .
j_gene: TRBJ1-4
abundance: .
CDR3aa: CASSLRGEKLFF
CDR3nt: TGTGCCAGCAGCCTACGCGGTGAAAAACTGTTTTTT

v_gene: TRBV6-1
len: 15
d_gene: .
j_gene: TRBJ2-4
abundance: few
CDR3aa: CASTPGPGTKNIQYF
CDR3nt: TGTGCCAGCACTCCCGGGCCGGGGACCAAAAACATTCAGTACTTC

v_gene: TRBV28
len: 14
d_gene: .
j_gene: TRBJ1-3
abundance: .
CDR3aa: CASSTGSTGGTIYF
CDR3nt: TGTGCCAGCAGTACAGGTTCCACCGGGGGGACCATATATTTT

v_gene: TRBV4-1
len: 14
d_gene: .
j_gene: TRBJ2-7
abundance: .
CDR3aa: CASSQVSQSYEQYF
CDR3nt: TGCGCCAGCAGCCAAGTTTCACAATCCTACGAGCAGTACTTC

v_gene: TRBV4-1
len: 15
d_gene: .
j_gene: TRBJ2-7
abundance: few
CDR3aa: CASSQGAAPEDEQYF
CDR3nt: TGCGCCAGCAGCCAAGGAGCGGCTCCGGAGGACGAGCAGTACTTC

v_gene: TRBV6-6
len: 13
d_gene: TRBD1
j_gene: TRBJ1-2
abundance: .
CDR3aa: CASKPGQAYGYTF
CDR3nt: TGTGCCAGCAAGCCCGGACAGGCCTATGGCTACACCTTC

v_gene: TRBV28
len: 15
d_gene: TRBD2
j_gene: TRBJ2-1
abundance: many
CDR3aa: CASSPSSGRVFEQFF
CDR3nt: TGTGCCAGCAGCCCTTCTAGCGGGAGGGTATTCGAGCAGTTCTTC

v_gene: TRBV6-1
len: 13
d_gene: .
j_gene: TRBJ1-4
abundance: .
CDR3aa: CASRTSTGGKLFF
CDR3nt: TGTGCCAGCAGGACCTCGACGGGGGGAAAACTGTTTTTT

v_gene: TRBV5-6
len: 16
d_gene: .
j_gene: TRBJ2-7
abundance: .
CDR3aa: CASSQTEGLALYEQYF
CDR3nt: TGTGCCAGCAGCCAAACCGAGGGACTCGCTCTCTACGAGCAGTACTTC

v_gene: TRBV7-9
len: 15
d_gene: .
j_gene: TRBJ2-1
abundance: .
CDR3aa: CASSPQSGGNNEQFF
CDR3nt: TGTGCCAGCAGCCCTCAGAGCGGAGGCAACAATGAGCAGTTCTTC

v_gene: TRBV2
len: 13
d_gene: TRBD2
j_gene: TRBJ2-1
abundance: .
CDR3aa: CASNGLAANEQFF
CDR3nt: TGTGCCAGCAACGGACTAGCGGCCAATGAGCAGTTCTTC

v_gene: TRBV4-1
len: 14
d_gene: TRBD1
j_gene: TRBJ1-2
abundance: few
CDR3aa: CASSLLQGVGGYTF
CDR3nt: TGCGCCAGCAGCCTTCTCCAGGGGGTGGGTGGCTACACCTTC

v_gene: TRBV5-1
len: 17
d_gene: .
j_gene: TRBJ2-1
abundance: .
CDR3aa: CASSLQGRRGSYNEQFF
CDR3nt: TGCGCCAGCAGCTTGCAAGGGCGTCGGGGCTCCTACAATGAGCAGTTCTTC

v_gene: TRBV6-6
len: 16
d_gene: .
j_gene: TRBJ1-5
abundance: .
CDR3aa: CASSYDQTGRGGPQHF
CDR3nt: TGTGCCAGCAGTTACGACCAGACAGGCCGCGGAGGGCCCCAGCATTTT

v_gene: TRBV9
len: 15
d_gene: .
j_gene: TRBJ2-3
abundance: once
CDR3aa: CASSPMGLLTDTQYF
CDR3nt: TGTGCCAGCAGCCCCATGGGACTGCTCACAGATACGCAGTATTTT

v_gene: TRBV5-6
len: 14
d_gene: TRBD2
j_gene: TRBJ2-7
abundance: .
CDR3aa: CASSRLANSYEQYF
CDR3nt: TGTGCCAGCAGCCGACTAGCGAACTCCTACGAGCAGTACTTC

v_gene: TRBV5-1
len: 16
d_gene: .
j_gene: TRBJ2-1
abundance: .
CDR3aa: CASARGGASSYNEQFF
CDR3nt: TGCGCCAGCGCAAGGGGCGGGGCAAGCTCCTACAATGAGCAGTTCTTC

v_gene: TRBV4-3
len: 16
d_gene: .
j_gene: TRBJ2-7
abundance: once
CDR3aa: CASSQDLGDFSYEQYF
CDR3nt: TGCGCCAGCAGCCAAGATCTGGGAGATTTCTCCTACGAGCAGTACTTC

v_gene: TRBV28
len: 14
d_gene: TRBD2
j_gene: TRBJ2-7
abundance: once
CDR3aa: CASSTPGGSIEQYF
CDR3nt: TGTGCCAGCAGTACCCCGGGCGGGAGTATAGAGCAGTACTTC

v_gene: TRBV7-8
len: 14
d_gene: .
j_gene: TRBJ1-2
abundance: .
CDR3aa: CASSTPGREVGYTF
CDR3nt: TGTGCCAGCAGCACCCCCGGCAGGGAGGTTGGCTACACCTTC

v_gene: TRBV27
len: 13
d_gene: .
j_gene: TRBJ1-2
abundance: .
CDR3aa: CASSFRQAGGYTF
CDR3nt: TGTGCCAGCAGTTTCAGACAGGCGGGCGGCTACACCTTC

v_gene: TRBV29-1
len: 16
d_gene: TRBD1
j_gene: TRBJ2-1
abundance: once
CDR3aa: CSVEGSGTVAYNEQFF
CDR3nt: TGCAGCGTTGAAGGCAGTGGGACAGTAGCCTACAATGAGCAGTTCTTC

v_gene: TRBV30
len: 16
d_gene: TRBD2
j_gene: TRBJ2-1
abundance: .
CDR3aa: CAWSSGGAEFANEQFF
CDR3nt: TGTGCCTGGAGTAGCGGGGGGGCAGAATTTGCCAATGAGCAGTTCTTC

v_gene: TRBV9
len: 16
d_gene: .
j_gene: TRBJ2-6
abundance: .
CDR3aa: CASSVELVSGANVLTF
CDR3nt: TGTGCCAGCAGCGTAGAACTAGTATCTGGGGCCAACGTCCTGACTTTC

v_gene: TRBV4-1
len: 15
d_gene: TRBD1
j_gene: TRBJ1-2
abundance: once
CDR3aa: CASSRLQGAREGYTF
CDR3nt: TGCGCCAGCAGCCGTCTACAGGGGGCGCGTGAGGGCTACACCTTC

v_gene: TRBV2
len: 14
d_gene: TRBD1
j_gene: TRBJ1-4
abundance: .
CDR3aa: CASGAGTDNEKLFF
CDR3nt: TGTGCCAGCGGCGCCGGGACAGATAATGAAAAACTGTTTTTT

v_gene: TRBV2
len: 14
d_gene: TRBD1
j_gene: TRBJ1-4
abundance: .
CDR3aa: CASSEIRTGEKLFF
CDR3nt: TGTGCCAGCTCTGAGATCAGGACAGGCGAAAAACTGTTTTTT

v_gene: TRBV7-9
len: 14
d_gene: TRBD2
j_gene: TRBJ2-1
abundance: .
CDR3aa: CASRRSGGANEQFF
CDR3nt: TGTGCCAGCAGGCGTAGCGGGGGGGCCAATGAGCAGTTCTTC

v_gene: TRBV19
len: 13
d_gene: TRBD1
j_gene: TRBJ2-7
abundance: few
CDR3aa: CASSRDRGYEQYF
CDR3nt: TGTGCCAGTAGTAGGGACAGGGGCTACGAGCAGTACTTC

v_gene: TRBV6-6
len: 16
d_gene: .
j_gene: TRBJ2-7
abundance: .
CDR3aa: CASAYRGLNPGYEQYF
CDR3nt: TGTGCCAGCGCCTACCGGGGGTTGAACCCGGGCTACGAGCAGTACTTC

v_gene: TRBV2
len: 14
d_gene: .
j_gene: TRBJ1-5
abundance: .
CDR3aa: CASSGGQSNQPQHF
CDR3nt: TGTGCCAGCAGTGGCGGACAGTCCAATCAGCCCCAGCATTTT

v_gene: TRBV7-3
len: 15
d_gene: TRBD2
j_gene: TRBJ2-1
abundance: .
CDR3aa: CASSLTSGVDNEQFF
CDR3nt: TGTGCCAGCAGCTTAACTAGCGGGGTCGACAATGAGCAGTTCTTC

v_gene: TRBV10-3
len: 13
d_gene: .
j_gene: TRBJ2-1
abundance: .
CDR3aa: CAIRDGTYNEQFF
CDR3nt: TGTGCCATCAGGGACGGGACCTACAATGAGCAGTTCTTC

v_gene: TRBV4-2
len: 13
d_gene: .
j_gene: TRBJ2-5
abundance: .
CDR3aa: CASSRGQQETQYF
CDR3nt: TGTGCCAGCAGCCGAGGACAGCAAGAGACCCAGTACTTC

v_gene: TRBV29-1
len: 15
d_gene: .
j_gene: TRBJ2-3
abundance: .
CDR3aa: CSVEGTTSSTDTQYF
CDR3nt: TGCAGCGTTGAAGGGACTACCTCTAGCACAGATACGCAGTATTTT

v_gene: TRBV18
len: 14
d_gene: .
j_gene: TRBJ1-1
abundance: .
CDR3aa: CASSPPLDTTEAFF
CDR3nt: TGTGCCAGCTCACCACCCTTGGACACCACTGAAGCTTTCTTT

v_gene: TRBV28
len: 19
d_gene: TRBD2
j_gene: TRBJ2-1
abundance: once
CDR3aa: CASSLRRVKTSGGYNEQFF
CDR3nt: TGTGCCAGCAGTTTACGCCGGGTCAAAACTAGCGGGGGATACAATGAGCAGTTCTTC

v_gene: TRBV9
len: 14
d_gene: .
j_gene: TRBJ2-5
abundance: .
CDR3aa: CASSGREGGETQYF
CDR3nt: TGTGCCAGCAGCGGGAGAGAAGGGGGAGAGACCCAGTACTTC

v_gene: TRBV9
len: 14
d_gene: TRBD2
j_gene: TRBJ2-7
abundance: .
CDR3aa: CASSLGGLVDEQYF
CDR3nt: TGTGCCAGCAGCCTAGGGGGACTAGTGGACGAGCAGTACTTC

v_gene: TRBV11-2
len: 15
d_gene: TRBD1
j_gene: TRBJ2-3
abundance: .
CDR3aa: CASSLGTGVTDTQYF
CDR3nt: TGTGCCAGCAGCTTAGGGACAGGGGTGACAGATACGCAGTATTTT

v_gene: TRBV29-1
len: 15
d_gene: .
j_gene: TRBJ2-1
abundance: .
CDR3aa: CSVDGGRVDYNEQFF
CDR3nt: TGCAGCGTTGACGGCGGGCGGGTGGACTACAATGAGCAGTTCTTC

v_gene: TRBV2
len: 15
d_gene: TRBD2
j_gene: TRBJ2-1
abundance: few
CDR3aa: CASREGTSSYNEQFF
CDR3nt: TGTGCCAGCAGGGAGGGGACTAGCAGCTACAATGAGCAGTTCTTC

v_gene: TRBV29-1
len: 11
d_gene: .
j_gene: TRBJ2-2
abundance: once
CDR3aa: CSGLNTGELFF
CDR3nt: TGCAGCGGACTGAACACCGGGGAGCTGTTTTTT

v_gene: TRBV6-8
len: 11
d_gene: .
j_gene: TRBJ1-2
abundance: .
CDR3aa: CAPQAVAGYTF
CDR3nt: TGTGCCCCTCAGGCCGTGGCTGGCTACACCTTC

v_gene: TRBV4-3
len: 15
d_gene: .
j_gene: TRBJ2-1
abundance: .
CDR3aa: CASSSWTGRVNEQFF
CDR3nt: TGCGCCAGCAGCTCTTGGACAGGGAGGGTGAATGAGCAGTTCTTC

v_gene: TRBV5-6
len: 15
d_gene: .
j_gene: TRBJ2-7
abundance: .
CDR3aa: CASSLAAGLSHEQYF
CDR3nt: TGTGCCAGCAGCTTGGCCGCAGGGCTTTCCCACGAGCAGTACTTC

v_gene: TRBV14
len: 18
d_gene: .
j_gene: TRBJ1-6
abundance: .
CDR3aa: CASSQTTGGLSYNSPLHF
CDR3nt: TGTGCCAGCAGCCAGACGACAGGAGGCCTCTCCTATAATTCACCCCTCCACTTT

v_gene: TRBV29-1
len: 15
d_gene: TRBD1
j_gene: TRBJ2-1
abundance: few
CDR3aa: CSVESATGGQDEQFF
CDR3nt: TGCAGCGTTGAGTCCGCGACAGGGGGCCAGGATGAGCAGTTCTTC

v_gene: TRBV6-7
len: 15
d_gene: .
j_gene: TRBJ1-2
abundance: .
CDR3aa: CASRDRETALCGYTF
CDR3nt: TGTGCCAGCAGGGACAGAGAGACCGCCTTATGCGGCTACACCTTC

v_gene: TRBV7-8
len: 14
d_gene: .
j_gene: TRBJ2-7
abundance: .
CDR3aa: CASSLGGPYYEQYF
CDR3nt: TGTGCCAGCAGCTTAGGGGGGCCCTACTACGAGCAGTACTTC

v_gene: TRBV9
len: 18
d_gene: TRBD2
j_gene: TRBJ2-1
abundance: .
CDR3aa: CASSIALPRAGGPNEQFF
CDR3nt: TGTGCCAGCAGCATTGCACTACCAAGGGCGGGGGGTCCCAATGAGCAGTTCTTC

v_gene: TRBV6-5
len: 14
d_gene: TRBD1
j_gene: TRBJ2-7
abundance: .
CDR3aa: CASSPRQGSYEQYF
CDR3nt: TGTGCCAGCAGCCCTAGACAGGGGAGCTACGAGCAGTACTTC